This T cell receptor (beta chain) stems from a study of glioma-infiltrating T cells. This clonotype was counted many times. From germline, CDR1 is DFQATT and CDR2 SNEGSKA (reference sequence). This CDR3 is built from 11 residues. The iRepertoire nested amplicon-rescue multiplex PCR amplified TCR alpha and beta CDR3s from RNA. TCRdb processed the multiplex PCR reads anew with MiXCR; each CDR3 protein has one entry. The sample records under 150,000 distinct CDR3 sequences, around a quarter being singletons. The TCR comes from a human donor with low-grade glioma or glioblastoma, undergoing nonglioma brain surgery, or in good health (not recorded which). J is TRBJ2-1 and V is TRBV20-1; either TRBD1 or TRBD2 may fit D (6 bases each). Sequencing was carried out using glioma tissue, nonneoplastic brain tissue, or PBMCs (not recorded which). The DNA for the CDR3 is TGCACGGCAGGGGAGGTGGATGAGCAGTTCTTC. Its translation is CTAGEVDEQFF.